Listed below are T cell receptor beta chains from one sample, sequenced in a study of shared clonotypes between healthy human individuals. Clones were read by immunoSEQ multiplex PCR, and TCRdb kept only the in-frame ones, dropping some. The sample contains 550,000 to 850,000 clones, about 74% of which appear only once. Sequenced material: memory CD4+ T cells sorted from blood. The source of these receptors is a woman in her 30s in good health. Both conserved end residues are part of each CDR3.

j_call v_call cdr3_aa
TRBJ2-7 TRBV29-1 CSVRTGSSYEQYF
TRBJ2-2 TRBV7-9 CASSLTGNTGELFF
TRBJ2-3 TRBV5-1 CASSLGTEQDTQYF
TRBJ2-5 TRBV6-1 CASRTDGETQYF
TRBJ2-2 TRBV5-1 CASNIARGFTGELFF
TRBJ2-5 TRBV27 CASSPRRSGTSGRGIETQYF
TRBJ2-3 TRBV9 CASSVGGGLGTQYF
TRBJ2-3 TRBV7-3 CASRPGTGSTDTQYF
TRBJ1-2 TRBV28 CASSSPHYGYTF
TRBJ1-4 TRBV28 CASSLKGAGEKLFF
TRBJ2-2 TRBV30 CANSGTGNTGELFF
TRBJ1-2 TRBV14 CASSHQDPGRRGYTF
TRBJ1-3 TRBV18 CASSPLGVTSGNTIYF
TRBJ2-1 TRBV25-1 CASSDQAASGRSTEQFF
TRBJ1-1 TRBV4-1 CASSQPQGWTEAFF
TRBJ2-3 TRBV13 CASSLNAHTQYF
TRBJ1-5 TRBV9 CASSVDDTYQPQHF
TRBJ2-1 TRBV9 CASSSSPPPSSYNEQFF
TRBJ2-7 TRBV28 CASSSTIKVVRTSYEQYF
TRBJ2-2 TRBV18 CASSRGPSGELNTGELFF
TRBJ1-4 TRBV28 CASSAVLNEKLFF
TRBJ2-1 TRBV25-1 CANSEPSGSNEQFF
TRBJ2-5 TRBV5-4 CASSPGQGKETQYF
TRBJ1-5 TRBV28 CASSLGAGTADQPQHF
TRBJ2-3 TRBV7-2 CASSSPTNRELTQYF
TRBJ2-1 TRBV7-9 CASSRTGGSGRYNEQFF
TRBJ2-3 TRBV5-1 CASRAGASTDTQYF
TRBJ2-1 TRBV5-1 CASSGSTGAYNEQFF
TRBJ2-5 TRBV11-2 CASEQATQETQYF
TRBJ1-2 TRBV30 CAWSDMVLDTF
TRBJ2-3 TRBV19 CATPQRFGDTQYF
TRBJ2-1 TRBV5-1 CASSGGGTNRNEQFF
TRBJ1-2 TRBV7-9 CASSPVGGQGLYGYTF
TRBJ1-5 TRBV20-1 CSATKGQPQHF
TRBJ1-2 TRBV15 CATSSSRSLTRGYTF
TRBJ2-5 TRBV5-1 CASSLGSLADETQYF
TRBJ1-4 TRBV30 CALLQPPTNEKLFF
TRBJ2-3 TRBV2 CARRGLELDPDTQYF
TRBJ2-7 TRBV7-9 CASSSWTSLAHEQYF
TRBJ2-1 TRBV2 CASSLGGTSVSNEQFF
TRBJ2-1 TRBV11-2 CASSLGLTGNEQFF
TRBJ2-5 TRBV18 CASSPGRDIETQYF
TRBJ2-3 TRBV29-1 CSVGRPGVGTRGTDTQYF
TRBJ2-1 TRBV4-1 CASSQDRVRDYYNEQFF
TRBJ1-5 TRBV19 CASSRTGEGGQPQHF
TRBJ2-2 TRBV5-1 CASSTSGSDGELFF
TRBJ2-2 TRBV18 CASSPRQGATGELFF
TRBJ2-3 TRBV2 CASSERAGGPDTQYF
TRBJ2-3 TRBV18 CASSPRGSGSSDTQYF
TRBJ2-7 TRBV5-3 CARSFVQTLSYEQYF
TRBJ2-3 TRBV7-9 CASSAKGGLYSTDTQYF
TRBJ2-3 TRBV29-1 CSAAGTSDIRGTQYF
TRBJ2-3 TRBV7-9 CASSLTAGGRDTQYF